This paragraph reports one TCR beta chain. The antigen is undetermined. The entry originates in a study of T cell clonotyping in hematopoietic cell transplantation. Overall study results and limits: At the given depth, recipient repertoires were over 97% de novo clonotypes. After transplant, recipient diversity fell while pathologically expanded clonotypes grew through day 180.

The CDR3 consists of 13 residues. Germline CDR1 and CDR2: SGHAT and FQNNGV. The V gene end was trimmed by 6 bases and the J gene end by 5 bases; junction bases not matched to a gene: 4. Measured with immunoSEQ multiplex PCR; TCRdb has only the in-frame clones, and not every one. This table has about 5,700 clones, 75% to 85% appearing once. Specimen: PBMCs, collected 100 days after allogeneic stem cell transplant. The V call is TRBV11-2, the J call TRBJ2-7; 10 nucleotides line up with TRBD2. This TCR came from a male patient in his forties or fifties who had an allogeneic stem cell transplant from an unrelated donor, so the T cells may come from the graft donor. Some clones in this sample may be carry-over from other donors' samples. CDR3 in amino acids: CASRASGSDEQYF. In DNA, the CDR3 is TGTGCCAGCAGGGCTAGCGGGAGCGACGAGCAGTACTTC.